This TCR beta chain emerged from a study of control samples from healthy donors and cancer patients. Sequenced by immunoSEQ multiplex PCR; TCRdb stores in-frame clones only, minus some. The table has about 61,000 clones, nearly 90% seen once. The germline V gene has CDR1 SGHRS and CDR2 YFSETQ. The CDR3 runs 12 residues. The V and J ends lost 4 bases and 6 bases respectively, with 10 bases between them. The chain carries TRBV5-1 and TRBJ1-2; D is unresolved. The specimen sequenced was PBMCs. This clonotype was obtained from a man in his 60s with colorectal cancer. The CDR3 reads CASSRLRDGYTF. CDR3 DNA: TGCGCCAGCAGCCGTTTGCGGGATGGCTACACCTTC.